The 31 T cell receptor beta chains below come from one sample, sequenced in a study of T cells in localized non-small cell lung cancer. TCRdb's table, derived via immunoSEQ multiplex PCR, lists solely in-frame clones and lacks some. In the table there are a few thousand clones, about 25% of which are singletons. The source was lung tumor tissue, collected before any cancer treatment. The receptor source for this set is a woman aged 35-75 years with stage I lung adenocarcinoma.

This clone was observed a handful of times. The chain combines TRBV6-8 with TRBJ2-1, with D unclear. Trimming left V 0 bases short and J 8 bases short, with 8 bases between. CDR1 MNHGY and CDR2 SAAAGT come from the germline V gene. CDR3 size: 13 residues. This CDR3 reads CASSYSSRDEQFF. CDR3 DNA sequence: TGTGCCAGCAGTTACTCTTCAAGAGATGAGCAGTTCTTC.

This clone has more than one count but fewer than ten. The V call is TRBV30, the J call TRBJ1-2; D might be TRBD1 (6 bases). The CDR3 is 13 residues long. The V gene's germline CDR1 is GTSNPN and CDR2 SVGIG (reference sequence). V was cut by 4 bases and J by 6 bases, with 15 bases left in between. The CDR3, as DNA: TGTGCCTGGACTTTCGACAGGTTCGATGGCTACACCTTC. Residues: CAWTFDRFDGYTF. Drawing the rest from reference TRBV30 and TRBJ1-2, the complete variable domain is SQTIHQWPATLVQPVGSPLSLECTVEGTSNPNLYWYRQAAGRGLQLLFYSVGIGQISSEVPQNLSASRPQDRQFILSSKKLLLSDSGFYLCAWTFDRFDGYTFGSGTRLTVV.

This clone appeared a few times. The chain links TRBV11-3 to TRBJ1-2, with TRBD1 matching 9 bases. CDR1 SGHNT and CDR2 YENEEA come from the germline V gene. V lost 4 bases to trimming and J lost 7 bases; unmatched junction nucleotides: 7. The CDR3 covers 14 residues. The DNA for the CDR3 is TGTGCCAGCAGCTCTACAGGGGGCCTGTTTGGCTACACCTTC. Amino acid sequence: CASSSTGGLFGYTF.

This clone is medium-sized within its sample. This chain links TRBV11-3 with TRBJ1-1; tentative D call: TRBD1 (5 bases). There are 14 residues in the CDR3. CDR1 and CDR2 from the germline V gene are SGHNT and YENEEA. V lost 0 bases and J 0 bases, leaving 5 bases between the germline ends. The CDR3 region has the DNA TGTGCCAGCAGCTTAGAAGGGGTGAACACTGAAGCTTTCTTT. Residues: CASSLEGVNTEAFF.

The genes are TRBV14 and TRBJ2-5; D gene ambiguous. The V end was cut by 0 bases, the J end by 3 bases, with 5 bases between. This CDR3 region has 13 residues. The germline CDR1 and CDR2 sequences are SGHDN and FVKESK. The CDR3 nucleotides are TGTGCCAGCAGCCAAGACAACGAAGAGACCCAGTACTTC. Its translation is CASSQDNEETQYF.

V is TRBV9 and J is TRBJ2-4; TRBD1 matches 9 bases. CDR1 SGDLS and CDR2 YYNGEE come from the germline V gene. CDR3 size: 15 residues. The junction had 7 bases not matched to a gene; V was cut back by 6 bases and J by 3 bases. The CDR3 bases are TGTGCCAGCATCTTACAGGGGGCAGTCAAAAACATTCAGTACTTC. Translated, it gives CASILQGAVKNIQYF.

The J gene is TRBJ1-2, the V gene TRBV15; D gene uncertain. This CDR3 comprises 15 residues. CDR1 and CDR2 from the germline V gene are LNHNV and YYDKDF (reference sequence). Trimming shortened V by 5 bases and J by 5 bases, and 18 bases separated the two germline ends. The CDR3 spells CATSRAGWRSYGYTF. The CDR3 DNA reads TGTGCCACCAGCCGAGCGGGGTGGAGGAGTTATGGCTACACCTTC.

The rearrangement links TRBV18 to TRBJ1-1; TRBD1 matches 11 bases. The CDR3 is made up of 16 amino acids. Looked up from germline, CDR1 is KGHSH and CDR2 is LQKENI. V dropped 3 bases and J dropped 4; count of bases not matched to a gene: 7. The CDR3 protein is CASSPAGTGGGTEAFF. CDR3 coding DNA: TGTGCCAGCTCACCGGCCGGGACAGGGGGTGGCACTGAAGCTTTCTTT.

V usage is TRBV28 and J usage is TRBJ2-7; D is unresolved. This CDR3 region has 12 residues. The germline gives CDR1 MDHEN, CDR2 SYDVKM. The germline V and J ends were trimmed by 3 bases and 3 bases, with 6 bases remaining between them. The CDR3 sequence: CASSFQNYEQYF. The CDR3, as DNA: TGTGCCAGCAGTTTCCAAAACTACGAGCAGTACTTC.

The chain links TRBV16 to TRBJ2-2, with a possible D match to TRBD2 (5 bases). The length of the CDR3 is 13 residues. Germline lookup yields CDR1 KGHSY and CDR2 FQNENV. Trimming cost V 4 bases and J 3 bases, with 6 bases left between them. In DNA, the CDR3 is TGTGCCAGCAGCCGGCGGGACACCGGGGAGCTGTTTTTT. It codes for CASSRRDTGELFF.

V gene TRBV27 combines with J gene TRBJ2-7, with 9 bases matching TRBD2. J was trimmed by 3 bases and V by 6 bases; bases with no gene match: 6. The CDR3 loop spans 14 amino acids. Germline CDR1 MNHEY, CDR2 SMNVEV (reference sequence). This CDR3 is CASRSGTSYYEQYF. CDR3 coding DNA: TGTGCCAGCAGATCCGGGACTAGCTACTACGAGCAGTACTTC.

This sequence joins TRBV19 and TRBJ1-2; D is perhaps TRBD1 (5 bases). V shed 2 bases and J shed 2 bases, with 9 bases lying between them. The CDR3 loop spans 14 amino acids. Germline-derived CDR1 and CDR2 are LNHDA and SQIVND (reference sequence). CDR3 nucleotides: TGTGCCAGTAGTATAACCGCAGGGAACTATGGCTACACCTTC. Translating gives CASSITAGNYGYTF.

This clone has more than one count but fewer than ten. The V and J genes are TRBV6-8 and TRBJ2-7; D unclear. CDR3 length equals 13 residues. V lost 2 bases and J lost 2, with 7 bases in between. Germline V gene sequence: CDR1 MNHGY, CDR2 SAAAGT. The CDR3 loop is CASSYRAPYEQYF. In DNA form, the CDR3 reads TGTGCCAGCAGTTACAGGGCCCCCTACGAGCAGTACTTC.

The chain couples TRBV19 to TRBJ2-2, with 9 bases aligning to TRBD2. Germline assignment: CDR1 LNHDA and CDR2 SQIVND (reference sequence). V was pared by 7 bases and J by 6 bases, with 15 bases of the junction left unmatched. The CDR3 sequence is 17 residues long. The CDR3 region is CASIAVYSGSMPGELFF. As DNA, the CDR3 is TGTGCCAGTATTGCCGTTTATAGCGGGAGTATGCCCGGGGAGCTGTTTTTT.

This clone is categorized as medium-sized. The V call is TRBV4-1, the J call TRBJ1-2; D call uncertain. The CDR3 is made up of 17 amino acids. In germline, CDR1 is MGHRA, CDR2 YSYEKL. V dropped 2 bases and J dropped 4 bases, with 20 bases sitting between them. The CDR3 region has the DNA TGCGCCAGCAGCCAATTCCAGACGTCATTATCTGGCTATGGCTACACCTTC. Amino acids: CASSQFQTSLSGYGYTF.

The sample holds a few counts of this clone. V gene TRBV11-3 combines with J gene TRBJ2-7; TRBD1 matches 8 bases. The CDR3 runs 15 residues. Germline V gene sequence: CDR1 SGHNT, CDR2 YENEEA. Losses at the gene ends were 0 bases for V and 1 base for J; bases not matched to a gene: 2. The CDR3 loop is CASSLDRTGSYEQYF. The CDR3 nucleotides read TGTGCCAGCAGCTTAGATCGGACAGGGTCCTACGAGCAGTACTTC.

This clone is termed medium-sized. The rearrangement joins TRBV11-3 to TRBJ2-1, with 12 bases lining up with TRBD2. With V trimmed by 4 bases and J by 8 bases, 6 bases remained unmatched. The CDR3 covers 15 residues. Germline lookup yields CDR1 SGHNT and CDR2 YENEEA. The CDR3, as DNA: TGTGCCAGCAGCTCCACTAGCGGGAGGTCACATGAGCAGTTCTTC. It specifies CASSSTSGRSHEQFF.

The CDR3 sequence is CASSLHSSGRTRAYEQYF. The CDR3 DNA is TGTGCCAGTAGTCTCCACTCTAGCGGGCGAACCCGAGCCTACGAGCAGTACTTC. The V gene is TRBV19, the J gene TRBJ2-7; 8 bases agree with TRBD2. The CDR3 consists of 18 residues. Germline CDR1 reads LNHDA; CDR2 reads SQIVND (reference sequence). The junction had 17 bases not matched to a gene; V was cut back by 5 bases and J by 2 bases. Together with reference TRBV19 and TRBJ2-7, the CDR3 gives the full variable domain: DGGITQSPKYLFRKEGQNVTLSCEQNLNHDAMYWYRQDPGQGLRLIYYSQIVNDFQKGDIAEGYSVSREKKESFPLTVTSAQKNPTAFYLCASSLHSSGRTRAYEQYFGPGTRLTVT.

This clone is classed as medium-sized. The chain uses TRBV7-2 and TRBJ1-4; no reliable D call. V was pared by 2 bases and J by 2 bases, with 3 bases between. This CDR3 comprises 13 residues. The germline V gene has CDR1 SGHTA and CDR2 FQGNSA. CDR3 region: CASSLTTNEKLFF. Written as DNA, the CDR3 is TGTGCCAGCAGCTTAACCACTAATGAAAAACTGTTTTTT.

This clone has more than one count but fewer than ten. The chain has TRBV11-3 and TRBJ2-7; 7 bases are a match to TRBD2. V was clipped by 5 bases and J by 1 base; unmatched bases: 11. The germline V gene encodes CDR1 SGHNT and CDR2 YENEEA. There are 16 residues in the CDR3. Here the CDR3 DNA reads TGTGCCAGCAGCCATATCTTGCGGGAGAGGTCCTACGAGCAGTACTTC. Translation gives CASSHILRERSYEQYF.

This clone was found a few times. The chain is built from TRBV28 and TRBJ2-5; 10 bases are shared with TRBD2. The CDR3 runs 13 residues. The germline CDR1 and CDR2 sequences are MDHEN and SYDVKM. Unmatched junction bases numbered 7, after V lost 10 bases and J lost 5 bases. CDR3 bases: TGTGCCACCGGACTAGCGGAGGAGGAGACCCAGTACTTC. Its protein product is CATGLAEEETQYF.

This clone is labeled as medium-sized. The chain links TRBV9 to TRBJ2-7, with TRBD1 as a possible D gene (6 bases). The length of the CDR3 is 16 residues. The V end lost 0 bases, the J end lost 2 bases, and 15 bases lay between the germline ends. Germline assignment: CDR1 SGDLS and CDR2 YYNGEE. CDR3 nucleotides: TGTGCCAGCAGCGTAGGGGACAAACTCGGGCCCTACGAGCAGTACTTC. This translates into CASSVGDKLGPYEQYF.

This clone was counted a few times. The chain recombines TRBV15 with TRBJ2-1, with D possibly being TRBD1 (5 bases). V gave up 3 bases and J gave up 10 bases, with 16 bases separating them. This CDR3 is 14 amino acids long. CDR1 is LNHNV, CDR2 YYDKDF, per germline (reference sequence). As DNA, the CDR3 is TGTGCCACCAGCAGGACAAAATTTACAGGAGAGCAGTTCTTC. This encodes CATSRTKFTGEQFF.

This clone was found a few times. The chain has TRBV15 and TRBJ2-2; 8 nucleotides match TRBD2. The CDR3 has 14 amino acids. Germline CDR1 and CDR2: LNHNV and YYDKDF (reference sequence). V was clipped by 7 bases and J by 2 bases; unmatched bases: 3. CDR3 residues: CATTREGNTGELFF. CDR3 in DNA: TGTGCCACCACCCGGGAGGGAAACACCGGGGAGCTGTTTTTT.

This clone was seen a few times. The chain carries TRBV19 and TRBJ2-1, with TRBD2 matching 7 bases. In germline, CDR1 is LNHDA, CDR2 SQIVND (reference sequence). CDR3 length: 14 amino acids. With V trimmed by 5 bases and J by 9 bases, 10 bases remained unmatched. The CDR3 is CASSPRRDYLEQFF. CDR3 in DNA: TGTGCCAGTAGTCCGAGACGGGACTACCTTGAGCAGTTCTTC.

The chain recombines TRBV5-1 with TRBJ2-7; TRBD1 matches 8 bases. CDR1 and CDR2 (germline): SGHRS, YFSETQ. V lost 3 bases to trimming and J lost 2 bases; unmatched junction nucleotides: 7. The CDR3 is made up of 15 amino acids. Here the CDR3 DNA reads TGCGCCAGCAGCTGGGGGACAGGTGGAACCTACGAGCAGTACTTC. This translates into CASSWGTGGTYEQYF.

The chain has TRBV6-8 and TRBJ2-5; TRBD2 aligns across 11 bases. The trim removed 10 bases at V and 6 bases at J, leaving 4 bases unmatched. Germline lookup yields CDR1 MNHGY and CDR2 SAAAGT. There are 12 residues in the CDR3. In DNA, the CDR3 is TGTGCCACCTTAGCGGGAGGGAAGACCCAGTACTTC. Residues: CATLAGGKTQYF.

Within the sample, this clone is medium-sized. The chain employs TRBV6-8 and TRBJ2-3; D call uncertain. CDR1 is MNHGY and CDR2 is SAAAGT in the germline V gene. Trimming shortened V by 0 bases and J by 3 bases, and 7 bases separated the two germline ends. The CDR3 has 14 residues. This CDR3 reads CASSYSRPTDTQYF. CDR3 in DNA: TGTGCCAGCAGTTACTCGAGGCCAACAGATACGCAGTATTTT.

By share, this clone counts as medium-sized (0.01 to 0.1%). CDR3 sequence (DNA): TGTGCCAGCAGCCCTCAGCGGGGGGACAATGAGCAGTTCTTC. Encoded protein: CASSPQRGDNEQFF. The rearrangement joins TRBV11-3 to TRBJ2-1; TRBD2 matches 9 bases. J lost 5 bases, V lost 5 bases, and 4 bases had no gene match. This CDR3 is 14 amino acids long. Germline V gene lookup returns CDR1 SGHNT and CDR2 YENEEA.

This chain uses TRBV28 with TRBJ2-3; D is possibly TRBD2 (5 bases). Deletions cut 6 bases from V and 5 bases from J, with 12 bases between. The germline CDR1 and CDR2 sequences are MDHEN and SYDVKM. The CDR3 contains 13 residues. The CDR3, as DNA: TGTGCCAGCAGCAGTTTAGGGAGAGATACGCAGTATTTT. Residues: CASSSLGRDTQYF.

This clone has only a few counts. The chain has TRBV28 and TRBJ2-3; 10 bases are a match to TRBD2. Germline loops: CDR1 MDHEN, CDR2 SYDVKM. J gave up 0 bases and V 5 bases, and 2 bases lay outside the gene matches. CDR3 length equals 15 residues. The CDR3 here is CASSGLAVSTDTQYF. The DNA of the CDR3 is TGTGCCAGCAGTGGACTAGCGGTTAGCACAGATACGCAGTATTTT. Looking up the rest from reference TRBV28 and TRBJ2-3 gives the full variable domain: DVKVTQSSRYLVKRTGEKVFLECVQDMDHENMFWYRQDPGLGLRLIYFSYDVKMKEKGDIPEGYSVSREKKERFSLILESASTNQTSMYLCASSGLAVSTDTQYFGPGTRLTVL.